This entry describes one TCR beta chain. The data originate from a study of response to subunit inactivated influenza vaccine. Germline loops: CDR1 SGHRS, CDR2 YFSETQ. This CDR3 region has 15 residues. V lost 4 bases and J lost 9; bases outside the gene matches: 13. One entry per CDR3 protein results from TCRdb running MiXCR on the RT-PCR reads. Altogether over 150,000 distinct CDR3 sequences are present, about a tenth being singletons, with the ten largest covering about 11%. The source was non-naive T cells sorted from PBMCs, collected on the day of vaccination. The rearrangement joins TRBV5-1 to TRBJ2-1; 7 bases map to TRBD2. The clonotype comes from a man in his fifties who received an inactivated influenza vaccine. CDR3: CASSLPGLPRGEQFF. The CDR3 DNA sequence: TGCGCCAGCAGCCTCCCGGGACTACCTAGGGGTGAGCAGTTCTTC.